The clone carrying this TCR beta chain was picked up many times. Its antigen is unidentified. V dropped 2 bases and J dropped 4 bases, with 8 bases sitting between them. Germline values: CDR1 MNHNY, CDR2 SVGAGI (reference sequence). CDR3 length: 13 residues. Researchers tagged individual cDNA molecules with unique molecular identifiers. Each CDR3 protein gets one entry after TCRdb re-called the 5' RACE reads with MiXCR. This sample has approximately 31,000 distinct CDR3 sequences, with roughly 5.7% found just once. This sample was taken from a study of early T cells in non-severe SARS-CoV-2 infection. Study results and limitations: Missing private and CD4 specificities, VDJdb matching favored anti-spike CD8 responses.

The receptor was derived from an adult who was a healthcare worker with PCR-confirmed SARS-CoV-2 infection or an uninfected control (not recorded which). V gene TRBV6-6 combines with J gene TRBJ1-1; D is uncertain. Sequenced: whole blood. The CDR3 DNA follows: TGTGCCAGCAGTTACGAAGCATCCACTGAAGCTTTCTTT. Translation: CASSYEASTEAFF.